This section outlines one T cell receptor (beta chain) sequence together with its context. Its antigen is undetermined. This record belongs to a study of OX40 agonist ivuxolimab in advanced cancers. Study context: The dose-escalation group included hepatocellular carcinoma, melanoma, renal cell carcinoma and head and neck cancer.

Sequenced by immunoSEQ multiplex PCR; TCRdb stores in-frame clones only, minus some. The table has approximately 18,000 clones, over 75% seen once. General study findings and limits: On average, CD8+ T cells showed a greater number of expanded clones than CD4+. Partial responders at 0.1-3.0 mg/kg showed near-lowest clonal expansion.

Trimming left V 2 bases short and J 2 bases short, with 10 bases between. CDR3 length equals 15 residues. Germline CDR1 is MNHEY and CDR2 is SMNVEV (reference sequence). The chain joins TRBV27 to TRBJ2-1, with D tentatively TRBD1 (6 bases). The sequences come from CD4+ or CD8+ T cells sorted from blood, collected in a trial of the OX40 agonist ivuxolimab. The sequence was obtained from an adult with an advanced solid tumor such as melanoma, head and neck, liver or kidney cancer. The CDR3 region is CASSLGGPTYNEQFF. CDR3 DNA sequence: TGTGCCAGCAGTTTAGGGGGCCCTACCTACAATGAGCAGTTCTTC.